The rows below give T cell receptor beta chains drawn from one sample of a study of CD8 T cell repertoires and HIV-1 epitope variants. The protocol was immunoSEQ multiplex PCR, while the TCRdb copy is restricted to in-frame clones and leaves out a portion. The sample comprises 80,000 to 95,000 clones, just under 75% of which are singletons, and around 24% rests with the top ten. What was sequenced was uncultured baseline CD8+ T cells from peripheral blood mononuclear cells (PBMCs). The receptors stem from a male donor with HIV. CDR3s include the opening cysteine and the closing phenylalanine or tryptophan. The order of the fields is clone size, D gene, V gene, J gene, CDR3 protein, CDR3 DNA. D genes are given only for firm matches. A row's size may be missing; if present it is once, few, many or a size class.

NA	NA	TRBV9	TRBJ1-3	CASSLSLPGNTIYF	TGTGCCAGCAGCCTCTCTCTCCCCGGAAACACCATATATTTT
NA	NA	TRBV7-9	TRBJ2-5	CASSFDRAQETQYF	TGTGCCAGCAGCTTTGATAGGGCCCAAGAGACCCAGTACTTC
NA	NA	TRBV5-6	TRBJ2-7	CASSQDRIREQYF	TGTGCCAGCAGCCAAGACAGGATTCGCGAGCAGTACTTC
NA	NA	TRBV12-2	TRBJ2-1	CASRLERIYNEQFF	TGTGCAAGTCGCTTAGAGAGAATATACAATGAGCAGTTCTTC
NA	NA	TRBV4-1	TRBJ2-7	CASSQDINAYEQYF	TGCGCCAGCAGCCAAGATATCAATGCCTACGAGCAGTACTTC
NA	NA	TRBV9	TRBJ2-5	CASSVGDTRETQYF	TGTGCCAGCAGCGTAGGGGATACTCGCGAGACCCAGTACTTC
NA	TRBD1	TRBV7-2	TRBJ1-1	CASSLYTGEAEAFF	TGTGCCAGCAGCTTATACACAGGGGAAGCTGAAGCTTTCTTT
NA	TRBD2	TRBV9	TRBJ2-1	CASSPRTSGSGWDEQFF	TGTGCCAGCAGCCCACGGACTAGCGGGAGTGGGTGGGATGAGCAGTTCTTC
few	NA	TRBV27	TRBJ2-7	CASSLGLSYEQYF	TGTGCCAGCAGTTTGGGGCTATCCTACGAGCAGTACTTC
NA	NA	TRBV2	TRBJ1-4	CASSDGVANEKLFF	TGTGCCAGCAGTGACGGGGTGGCTAATGAAAAACTGTTTTTT
once	NA	TRBV10-1	TRBJ1-5	CASSESLFRRDPDNQPQHF	TGCGCCAGCAGTGAGTCGTTATTTCGCAGGGACCCTGACAATCAGCCCCAGCATTTT
NA	TRBD2	TRBV28	TRBJ2-3	CASNRLAGNTDTQYF	TGTGCCAGCAACCGACTAGCGGGCAACACAGATACGCAGTATTTT
NA	NA	TRBV27	TRBJ2-7	CASSLRPIETTGVSYEQYF	TGTGCCAGCAGTTTACGCCCAATCGAGACGACGGGCGTTTCCTACGAGCAGTACTTC
NA	NA	TRBV28	TRBJ2-5	CASSSLRAYAETQYF	TGTGCCAGCAGTTCCCTACGGGCCTATGCAGAGACCCAGTACTTC
NA	NA	TRBV5-6	TRBJ1-2	CASSLGWTADYGYTF	TGTGCCAGCAGCTTGGGATGGACAGCGGACTATGGCTACACCTTC
NA	TRBD2	TRBV7-2	TRBJ2-7	CASSPSGGPHEQYF	TGTGCCAGCAGCCCGTCGGGAGGCCCACACGAGCAGTACTTC
NA	TRBD1	TRBV29-1	TRBJ2-7	CSVLDRGIHEQYF	TGCAGCGTGCTCGACAGGGGGATCCACGAGCAGTACTTC
NA	NA	TRBV19	TRBJ2-7	CASSRNRNAYEQYF	TGTGCCAGTAGTCGGAACAGGAACGCCTACGAGCAGTACTTC
NA	NA	TRBV30	TRBJ1-2	CAWSRGTGANYGYTF	TGTGCCTGGAGTAGGGGAACGGGAGCTAACTATGGCTACACCTTC
NA	TRBD1	TRBV6-1	TRBJ2-7	CASRLTGTGTYEQYF	TGTGCCAGCAGACTCACCGGGACAGGTACCTACGAGCAGTACTTC
NA	NA	TRBV9	TRBJ2-1	CASSVLDTYNEQFF	TGTGCCAGCAGCGTACTGGACACTTACAATGAGCAGTTCTTC
NA	NA	TRBV5-4	TRBJ2-1	CASSLLSDRNEQFF	TGTGCCAGCAGCTTGTTATCGGACAGAAACGAGCAGTTCTTC
NA	NA	TRBV28	TRBJ2-5	CASSLQGTLQETQYF	TGTGCCAGCAGTTTGCAAGGGACACTCCAAGAGACCCAGTACTTC
NA	TRBD1	TRBV28	TRBJ1-2	CASSPGQGIMANTF	TGTGCCAGCAGCCCCGGACAGGGGATTATGGCTAACACCTTC
NA	NA	TRBV4-2	TRBJ1-4	CASSQEPNIATNEKLFF	TGTGCCAGCAGCCAAGAGCCTAACATTGCAACTAATGAAAAACTGTTTTTT
NA	TRBD1	TRBV9	TRBJ1-3	CASSGDSSGNTIYF	TGTGCCAGCAGTGGGGACAGCTCTGGAAACACCATATATTTT
NA	TRBD2	TRBV9	TRBJ2-6	CASSGTSGGAGANVLTF	TGTGCCAGCAGCGGGACTAGCGGGGGGGCGGGGGCCAACGTCCTGACTTTC
NA	TRBD1	TRBV7-9	TRBJ2-3	CASSLATGDTDTQYF	TGTGCCAGCAGCTTAGCGACAGGGGACACAGATACGCAGTATTTT
NA	TRBD1	TRBV6-5	TRBJ2-6	CASRGTDRDVLTF	TGTGCCAGCAGAGGGACGGACAGGGACGTCCTGACTTTC
medium-sized	TRBD1	TRBV7-3	TRBJ1-1	CASRVTGVTSNTEAFF	TGTGCCAGCCGGGTGACAGGGGTGACGTCCAACACTGAAGCTTTCTTT
NA	TRBD2	TRBV5-1	TRBJ2-6	CASSLAGRSGANVLTF	TGCGCCAGCAGCTTGGCCGGGAGGTCCGGGGCCAACGTCCTGACTTTC
NA	TRBD1	TRBV7-9	TRBJ2-7	CASSPPTGGYEQYF	TGTGCCAGCAGCCCTCCGACAGGGGGCTACGAGCAGTACTTC
NA	TRBD1	TRBV4-1	TRBJ1-2	CASSQDGATGADYGYTF	TGCGCCAGCAGCCAGGATGGGGCGACAGGGGCGGACTATGGCTACACCTTC
NA	NA	TRBV7-2	TRBJ1-3	CASSLTAASGNTIYF	TGTGCCAGCAGCTTAACAGCAGCCTCTGGAAACACCATATATTTT
NA	NA	TRBV5-1	TRBJ1-1	CASSLGRNTEAFF	TGCGCCAGCAGCTTGGGGAGGAACACTGAAGCTTTCTTT
NA	NA	TRBV28	TRBJ1-1	CASSFWGKNTEAFF	TGTGCCAGCAGTTTTTGGGGTAAGAACACTGAAGCTTTCTTT
NA	NA	TRBV7-3	TRBJ2-5	CASSYGSQETQYF	TGTGCCAGCTCCTATGGCAGCCAAGAGACCCAGTACTTC
once	NA	TRBV12-2	TRBJ2-3	CASRLVTSGRAFSDTQYF	TGTGCAAGTCGCTTAGTAACTAGCGGGAGGGCCTTCTCAGATACGCAGTATTTT
NA	NA	TRBV7-7	TRBJ2-5	CASSFGREETQYF	TGTGCCAGCAGCTTTGGAAGGGAAGAGACCCAGTACTTC
NA	TRBD2	TRBV5-1	TRBJ2-7	CASSFGLAGTYEQYF	TGCGCCAGCAGCTTCGGACTAGCGGGGACCTACGAGCAGTACTTC
NA	NA	TRBV7-3	TRBJ2-5	CASSLNSWGTGRETQYF	TGTGCCAGCAGCTTAAATTCGTGGGGGACTGGGCGAGAGACCCAGTACTTC
NA	NA	TRBV5-1	TRBJ2-3	CASSLTRDTDTQYF	TGCGCCAGCAGCTTGACCAGGGACACAGATACGCAGTATTTT
few	TRBD1	TRBV28	TRBJ1-5	CASTTGAMGYQPQHF	TGTGCCAGCACCACAGGGGCGATGGGGTATCAGCCCCAGCATTTT